This T cell receptor (beta chain) was captured by sequencing in a study of blood T cells in healthy people across ages. It was with a sample-barcoded 5' primer and a J-beta primer mix that a second PCR of about 6 to 12 cycles was run. One entry per CDR3 protein results from TCRdb running MiXCR on the 5' RACE reads. The table includes about 780,000 distinct CDR3 sequences, roughly 25% detected once. Germline-derived CDR1 and CDR2 are SQVTM and ANQGSEA. CDR3 length: 14 residues. The ends were cut back, 3 bases at V and 7 bases at J, with 17 bases in the middle. Whole-study results and caveats: Per million T cells, TCR beta diversity dropped roughly linearly as age increased.

Each of the donors had around 10 milliliters of peripheral blood drawn into EDTA-treated Vacutainer tubes. There are a few counts of this clonotype. Its antigen is not identified. These records were also assigned to another study, of T cells of mothers and their children.

The origin of this receptor is a boy between 10 and 17 years old in good health. J is TRBJ2-3 and V is TRBV29-1, with no clear D. The sample comprised blood. Here the CDR3 reads CSVDLQGMGYTQYF. CDR3 nucleotides: TGCAGCGTTGACCTCCAAGGGATGGGGTATACGCAGTATTTT.